This T cell receptor beta chain stems from a study of post-analysis software for immune sequencing data. cDNA libraries for TCR beta contained unique molecular identifiers. Input amounts of 1 to 10 million T cells were used. These gave roughly 500,000 cDNA molecules, so each molecule approximated one T cell. One entry per CDR3 protein, called by TCRdb with MiXCR from the PCR reads. The repertoire holds 350,000 to 450,000 distinct CDR3 sequences, with less than 35% as singletons. Germline CDR1 MNHEY, CDR2 SVGAGI. With 4 bases clipped from V and 2 bases from J, the junction kept 5 bases outside the gene matches. The CDR3 covers 14 residues. General study results and limits: With F measure, samples from one preparation batch clustered together strongly. The five TRBV segments detected at higher frequency in patients than in controls included TRBV5-6, TRBV5-1 and TRBV20-1.

Points on this clonotype: Its antigen is not known.

The genes are TRBV6-5 and TRBJ2-7; TRBD2 aligns across 7 bases. The receptor was isolated from a girl aged 5 to 17 with multiple sclerosis. Material: blood. DNA for the CDR3: TGTGCCAGCAGTTTTACTAGCGTGGCCTACGAGCAGTACTTC. Translated: CASSFTSVAYEQYF.